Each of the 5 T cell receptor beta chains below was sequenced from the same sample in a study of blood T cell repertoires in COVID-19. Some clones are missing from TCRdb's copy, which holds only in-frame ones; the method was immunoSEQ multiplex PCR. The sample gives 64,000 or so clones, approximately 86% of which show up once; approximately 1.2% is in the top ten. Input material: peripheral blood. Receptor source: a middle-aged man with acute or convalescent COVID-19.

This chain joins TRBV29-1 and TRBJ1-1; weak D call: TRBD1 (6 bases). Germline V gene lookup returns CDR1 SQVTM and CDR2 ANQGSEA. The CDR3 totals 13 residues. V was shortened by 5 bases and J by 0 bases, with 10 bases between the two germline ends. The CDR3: CSVYREVNTEAFF. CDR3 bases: TGCAGCGTTTACAGGGAAGTGAACACTGAAGCTTTCTTT. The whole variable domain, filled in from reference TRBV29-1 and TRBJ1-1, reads SAVISQKPSRDICQRGTSLTIQCQVDSQVTMMFWYRQQPGQSLTLIATANQGSEATYESGFVIDKFPISRPNLTFSTLTVSNMSPEDSSIYLCSVYREVNTEAFFGQGTRLTVV.

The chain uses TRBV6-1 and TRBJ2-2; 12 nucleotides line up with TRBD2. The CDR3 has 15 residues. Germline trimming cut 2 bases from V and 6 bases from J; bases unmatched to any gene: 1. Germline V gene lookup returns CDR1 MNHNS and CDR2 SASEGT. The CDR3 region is CASSELAGGPGELFF. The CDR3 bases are TGTGCCAGCAGTGAACTAGCGGGGGGGCCCGGGGAGCTGTTTTTT.

The CDR3 loop reads CASSQGPSGGVQETQYF. CDR3 in DNA: TGTGCCAGCAGCCAAGGACCCAGCGGGGGAGTCCAAGAGACCCAGTACTTC. The chain couples TRBV4-2 to TRBJ2-5, with 8 bases fitting TRBD2. The length of the CDR3 is 17 residues. The germline V gene has CDR1 LGHNA and CDR2 YNFKEQ. V lost 1 base and J lost 1; bases outside the gene matches: 8.

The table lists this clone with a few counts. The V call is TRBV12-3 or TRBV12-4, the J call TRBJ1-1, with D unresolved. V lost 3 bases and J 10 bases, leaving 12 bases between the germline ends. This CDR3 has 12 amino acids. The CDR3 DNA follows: TGTGCCAGCAGTTTTTTATTGGAGGGAGCTTTCTTT. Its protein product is CASSFLLEGAFF.

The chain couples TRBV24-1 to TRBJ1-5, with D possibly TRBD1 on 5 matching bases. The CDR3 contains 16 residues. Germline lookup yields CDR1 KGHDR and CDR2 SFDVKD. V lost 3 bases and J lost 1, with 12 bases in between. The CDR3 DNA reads TGTGCCACCAGTGATGGAAGGAGGGGAAGCAATCAGCCCCAGCATTTT. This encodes CATSDGRRGSNQPQHF.